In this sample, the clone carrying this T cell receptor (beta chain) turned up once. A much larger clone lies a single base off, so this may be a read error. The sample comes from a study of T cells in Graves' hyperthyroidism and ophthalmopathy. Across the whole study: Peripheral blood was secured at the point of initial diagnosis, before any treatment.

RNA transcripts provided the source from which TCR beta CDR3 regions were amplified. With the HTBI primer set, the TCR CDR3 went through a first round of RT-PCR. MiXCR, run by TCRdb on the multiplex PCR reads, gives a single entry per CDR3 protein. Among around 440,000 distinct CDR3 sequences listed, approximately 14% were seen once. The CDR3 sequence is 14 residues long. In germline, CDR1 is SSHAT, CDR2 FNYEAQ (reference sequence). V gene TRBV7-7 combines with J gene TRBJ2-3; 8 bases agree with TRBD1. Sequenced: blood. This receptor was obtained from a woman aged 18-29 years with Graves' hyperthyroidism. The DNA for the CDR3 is TGTGCTAGCAACTACAGGGGGACCACAGATACGCAGTATTTT. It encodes CASNYRGTTDTQYF.